This entry concerns a single TCR beta chain. The antigen is unknown. Documented treatment: about 20 received Ad26.COV2.S at low or high dose, single or two shots; 5 received placebo; per-sample allocation not given. Sampling took place 63 days after the first vaccine or placebo injection. It was an adult aged 18-55 years in Boston who was the donor. Sequencing was performed with immunoSEQ multiplex PCR; in TCRdb, only in-frame clones are kept and a portion is missing. The data contain about 320,000 clones, about 86% of them singletons. Trimming removed 3 bases at V and 0 bases at J, with 8 bases between. The CDR3 sequence is 14 residues long. CDR1 and CDR2 from the germline V gene are MGHRA and YSYEKL. This specimen comes from a study of Ad26.COV2.S vaccination and SARS-CoV-2 variants. Across the whole study: The authors gave Ad26.COV2.S intramuscularly, either once or twice 56 days apart.

Regarding the study as a whole: There was a possibility that the TCR breadth and depth analyses underestimated total T cell responses.

The rearrangement joins TRBV4-1 to TRBJ1-1, with D possibly matching TRBD1 (6 bases). The specimen comprised peripheral blood, sampled in a trial of Ad26.COV2.S vaccine versus placebo. The receptor was derived from a person between 18 and 60 years old who received the Ad26.COV2.S COVID-19 vaccine or a placebo. The CDR3 bases are TGCGCCAGCAGCCAGACAGGTTTGAACACTGAAGCTTTCTTT. It encodes CASSQTGLNTEAFF.